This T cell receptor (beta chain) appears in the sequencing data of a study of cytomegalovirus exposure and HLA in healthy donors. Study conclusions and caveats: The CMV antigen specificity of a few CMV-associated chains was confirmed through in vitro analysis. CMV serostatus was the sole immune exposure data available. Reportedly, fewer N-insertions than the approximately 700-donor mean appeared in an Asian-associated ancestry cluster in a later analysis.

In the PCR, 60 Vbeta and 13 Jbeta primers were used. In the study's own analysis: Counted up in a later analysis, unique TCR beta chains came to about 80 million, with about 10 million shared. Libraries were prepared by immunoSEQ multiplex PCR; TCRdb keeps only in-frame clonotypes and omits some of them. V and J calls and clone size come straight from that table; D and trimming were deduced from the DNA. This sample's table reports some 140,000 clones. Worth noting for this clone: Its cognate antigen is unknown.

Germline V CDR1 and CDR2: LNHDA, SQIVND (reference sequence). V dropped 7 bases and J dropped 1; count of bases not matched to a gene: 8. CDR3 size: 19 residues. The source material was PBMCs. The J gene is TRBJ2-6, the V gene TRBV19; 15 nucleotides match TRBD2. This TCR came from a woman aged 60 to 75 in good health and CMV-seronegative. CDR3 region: CASNPQGTSGRSGANVLTF. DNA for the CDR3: TGTGCCAGTAATCCACAGGGGACTAGCGGGAGGTCTGGGGCCAACGTCCTGACTTTC.